These 17 T cell receptor beta chains were sequenced from one sample in a study of cytomegalovirus exposure and HLA in healthy donors (dated by TCRdb to between 2016 and 2019). Libraries were constructed by the immunoSEQ multiplex PCR assay. Entries here come from immuneACCESS through TCRdb and include only in-frame sequences with V and J called. Some clones fail to appear in such tables; in the studies checked, an unresolved V gene covers under half of the shortfall, and the cause of the remainder is unknown. Within this sample are roughly 56,000 clones, with around 94% of them counted one time only. 2% to 2.5% of the sample goes to the ten largest clones. Sequencing was done on a sample of PBMCs. The receptors originated from a man aged 18 to 29 in good health and CMV-seronegative.

V is TRBV18 and J is TRBJ2-5; no reliable D call. V lost 4 bases and J lost 2, with 8 bases in between. The CDR3 is 13 amino acids. Germline CDR1 is KGHSH and CDR2 is LQKENI. The CDR3 is CASSRSQQETQYF. CDR3 DNA: TGTGCCAGCTCACGGAGTCAGCAAGAGACCCAGTACTTC.

This chain links TRBV25-1 with TRBJ2-2; 11 bases agree with TRBD1. The CDR3 has 15 amino acids. Per the germline V gene, CDR1 is MGHDK and CDR2 is SYGVNS. Unmatched junction bases numbered 5, after V lost 4 bases and J lost 7 bases. The CDR3 reads CASSGWDRGYGELFF. CDR3 DNA sequence: TGTGCCAGCAGTGGCTGGGACAGGGGGTACGGGGAGCTGTTTTTT.

This chain connects TRBV28 to TRBJ1-1; D not certain. V shed 4 bases and J shed 6 bases, with 6 bases lying between them. CDR3 size: 11 residues. Germline CDR1 reads MDHEN; CDR2 reads SYDVKM. In DNA form, the CDR3 reads TGTGCCAGCAGTTACACAGCTGAAGCTTTCTTT. It yields the protein CASSYTAEAFF.

The gene calls are TRBV13 and TRBJ2-7, with unresolved D. Germline loops: CDR1 PRHDT, CDR2 FYEKMQ (reference sequence). V dropped 0 bases and J dropped 6 bases, with 9 bases sitting between them. This CDR3 region has 13 residues. CDR3 sequence: CASSLGTGTEQYF. The DNA of the CDR3 is TGTGCCAGCAGCTTAGGTACGGGTACCGAGCAGTACTTC. The variable domain in full, completed from reference TRBV13 and TRBJ2-7, reads AAGVIQSPRHLIKEKRETATLKCYPIPRHDTVYWYQQGPGQDPQFLISFYEKMQSDKGSIPDRFSAQQFSDYHSELNMSSLELGDSALYFCASSLGTGTEQYFGPGTRLTVT.

The sample holds one count of this clone. The V gene is TRBV10-2, the J gene TRBJ1-2; D unclear. V was shortened by 2 bases and J by 1 base, with 5 bases between the two germline ends. The CDR3 has 13 amino acids. CDR1 and CDR2 from the germline V gene are WSHSY and SAAADI. CDR3 coding DNA: TGCGCCAGCAGTGAGGCAGTTAACTATGGCTACACCTTC. It translates to CASSEAVNYGYTF.

The chain links TRBV5-6 to TRBJ2-1; TRBD2 is a possible D gene (6 bases). Germline-derived CDR1 and CDR2 are SGHDT and YYEEEE. The CDR3 runs to 18 residues. Trimming removed 0 bases from V and 0 bases from J, with 16 bases in between. CDR3 in DNA: TGTGCCAGCAGCTTGGAGGGGCGCCGCGGGACCTCCTACAATGAGCAGTTCTTC. Its translation: CASSLEGRRGTSYNEQFF.

The chain is built from TRBV11-3 and TRBJ2-6, with D unresolved. The germline V gene has CDR1 SGHNT and CDR2 YENEEA. CDR3 size: 16 residues. Trimming left V 5 bases short and J 4 bases short, with 15 bases between. The DNA for the CDR3 is TGTGCCAGCAGCGCCGATGTAGCCTCCGGGGCCAACGTCCTGACTTTC. This gives the protein CASSADVASGANVLTF.

The J gene is TRBJ1-5, the V gene TRBV6-1, with D uncertain. This CDR3 is 14 amino acids long. Trimming shortened V by 1 base and J by 4 bases, and 8 bases separated the two germline ends. Germline V CDR1 and CDR2: MNHNS, SASEGT. This CDR3 is CASSEGGGNQPQHF. The CDR3 coding sequence is TGTGCCAGCAGTGAAGGGGGAGGAAATCAGCCCCAGCATTTT.

The chain employs TRBV7-8 and TRBJ2-5, with 9 nucleotides matching TRBD1. V gave up 8 bases and J gave up 5 bases; unmatched junction bases: 12. CDR3 length: 15 residues. Germline values: CDR1 SGHVS, CDR2 FQNEAQ. This chain's CDR3 is CASSRMTGGEETQYF. CDR3 bases: TGTGCCAGCTCCCGAATGACAGGGGGAGAGGAGACCCAGTACTTC.

This clone was recorded a few times. The chain joins TRBV29-1 to TRBJ1-1, with a tentative D call TRBD1 (6 bases). Per the germline V gene, CDR1 is SQVTM and CDR2 is ANQGSEA. The CDR3 is made up of 11 amino acids. Between the trimmed V and J ends, which lost 6 bases and 10 bases, there was a span of 15 bases. The CDR3 is CSVLSTGGAFF. CDR3 coding DNA: TGCAGCGTCCTATCGACAGGTGGAGCTTTCTTT.

The genes are TRBV25-1 and TRBJ2-5; a weak D match, TRBD1 (5 bases). CDR1 and CDR2 (germline): MGHDK, SYGVNS. The V and J ends lost 0 bases and 3 bases respectively, with 8 bases between them. This CDR3 contains 14 residues. The CDR3 here is CASSEYSREETQYF. CDR3 DNA sequence: TGTGCCAGCAGTGAATACTCCAGGGAAGAGACCCAGTACTTC. Full variable domain (remainder filled in from reference TRBV25-1 and TRBJ2-5): EADIYQTPRYLVIGTGKKITLECSQTMGHDKMYWYQQDPGMELHLIHYSYGVNSTEKGDLSSESTVSRIRTEHFPLTLESARPSHTSQYLCASSEYSREETQYFGPGTRLLVL.

The genes are TRBV19 and TRBJ1-5; TRBD1 aligns across 9 bases. The germline V gene has CDR1 LNHDA and CDR2 SQIVND (reference sequence). J lost 6 bases, V lost 5 bases, and 11 bases had no gene match. CDR3 length: 16 amino acids. CDR3 protein: CASSPWGTGGGQPQHF. The CDR3 nucleotides read TGTGCCAGTAGTCCCTGGGGCACAGGGGGCGGTCAGCCCCAGCATTTT.

This chain connects TRBV30 to TRBJ2-1; 8 bases line up with TRBD2. V gave up 2 bases and J gave up 8 bases; unmatched junction bases: 17. Germline V gene sequence: CDR1 GTSNPN, CDR2 SVGIG (reference sequence). The CDR3 sequence is 17 residues long. This chain's CDR3 is CAWSPSLLADLRDEQFF. The CDR3 DNA reads TGTGCCTGGAGTCCCTCCCTACTAGCGGACCTCAGGGATGAGCAGTTCTTC.

The table lists this clone with a count of one. The chain is built from TRBV4-3 and TRBJ1-2, with D perhaps matching TRBD1 (6 bases). Trimming left V 0 bases short and J 5 bases short, with 10 bases between. The CDR3 sequence is 14 residues long. CDR1 and CDR2 from the germline V gene are LGHNA and YSLEER. CDR3 sequence: CASSQEQTGYGYTF. DNA for the CDR3: TGCGCCAGCAGCCAAGAACAAACAGGGTATGGCTACACCTTC.

This chain uses TRBV27 with TRBJ1-2; 8 bases map to TRBD1. Germline values: CDR1 MNHEY, CDR2 SMNVEV (reference sequence). The V segment lost 3 bases and the J segment 5 bases; nucleotides outside the gene matches: 5. The CDR3 covers 14 residues. In nucleotides, the CDR3 is TGTGCCAGCAGTTTGACGCAGGGGGCGTATGGCTACACCTTC. It translates to CASSLTQGAYGYTF.

The V call is TRBV5-1, the J call TRBJ2-1, with D possibly being TRBD1 (6 bases). The V end was cut by 4 bases, the J end by 5 bases, with 10 bases between. Germline assignment: CDR1 SGHRS and CDR2 YFSETQ. The CDR3 extends over 13 amino acids. The CDR3 reads CASSGKGDNEQFF. The CDR3 DNA is TGCGCCAGCAGCGGCAAGGGGGACAATGAGCAGTTCTTC. The full variable domain, its missing parts supplied by reference TRBV5-1 and TRBJ2-1, is KAGVTQTPRYLIKTRGQQVTLSCSPISGHRSVSWYQQTPGQGLQFLFEYFSETQRNKGNFPGRFSGRQFSNSRSEMNVSTLELGDSALYLCASSGKGDNEQFFGPGTRLTVL.

The chain combines TRBV30 with TRBJ1-2, with D possibly being TRBD1 (5 bases). Per germline, CDR1 GTSNPN and CDR2 SVGIG (reference sequence). V gave up 4 bases and J gave up 7 bases, with 19 bases separating them. The length of the CDR3 is 14 residues. DNA of the CDR3: TGTGCCTGGATCGAGGGAGGGGAAGGTCGTGGCTACACCTTC. As protein: CAWIEGGEGRGYTF.